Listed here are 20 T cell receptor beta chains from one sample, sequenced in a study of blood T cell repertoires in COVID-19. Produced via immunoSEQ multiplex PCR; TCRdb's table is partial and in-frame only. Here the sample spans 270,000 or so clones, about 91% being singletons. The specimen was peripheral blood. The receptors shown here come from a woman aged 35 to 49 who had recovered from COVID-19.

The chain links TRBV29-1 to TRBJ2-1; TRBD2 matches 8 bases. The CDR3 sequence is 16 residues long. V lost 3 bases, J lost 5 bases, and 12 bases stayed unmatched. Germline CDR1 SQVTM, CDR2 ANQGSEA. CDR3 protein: CSVEGSGTILDNEQFF. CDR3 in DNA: TGCAGCGTTGAGGGTAGCGGGACCATCCTCGACAATGAGCAGTTCTTC.

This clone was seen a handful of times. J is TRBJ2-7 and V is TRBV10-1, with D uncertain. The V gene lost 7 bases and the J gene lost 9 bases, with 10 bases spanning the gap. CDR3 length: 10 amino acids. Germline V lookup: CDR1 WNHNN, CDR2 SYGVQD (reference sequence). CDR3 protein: CASTTHRQYV. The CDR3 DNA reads TGCGCCAGCACAACTCACAGGCAGTACGTC.

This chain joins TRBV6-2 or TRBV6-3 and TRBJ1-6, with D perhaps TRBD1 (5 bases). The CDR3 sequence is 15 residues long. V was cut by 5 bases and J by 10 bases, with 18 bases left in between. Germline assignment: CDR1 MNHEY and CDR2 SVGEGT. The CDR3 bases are TGTGCCAGCAGTCCCAAGGGGACGGAGGGGTCACCCCTCCACTTT. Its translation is CASSPKGTEGSPLHF.

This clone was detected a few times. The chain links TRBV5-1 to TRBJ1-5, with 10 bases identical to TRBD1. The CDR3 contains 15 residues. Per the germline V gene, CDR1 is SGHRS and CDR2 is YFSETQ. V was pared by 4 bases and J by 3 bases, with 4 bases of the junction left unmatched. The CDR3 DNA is TGCGCCAGCAGCGTGGGACAGGGGCCCAATCAGCCCCAGCATTTT. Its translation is CASSVGQGPNQPQHF.

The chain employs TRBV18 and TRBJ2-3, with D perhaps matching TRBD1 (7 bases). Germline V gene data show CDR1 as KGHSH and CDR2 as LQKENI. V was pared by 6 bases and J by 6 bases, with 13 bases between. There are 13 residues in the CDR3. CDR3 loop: CASSRGTDDTQYF. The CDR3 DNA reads TGTGCCAGCTCGCGCGGGACAGATGATACGCAGTATTTT.

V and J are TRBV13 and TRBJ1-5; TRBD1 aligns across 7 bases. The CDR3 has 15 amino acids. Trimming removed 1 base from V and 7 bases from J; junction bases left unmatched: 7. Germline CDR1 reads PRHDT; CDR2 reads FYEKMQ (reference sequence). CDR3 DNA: TGTGCCAGCAGCTTAGATGACAGGGTGGGGCAGCCCCAGCATTTT. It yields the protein CASSLDDRVGQPQHF.

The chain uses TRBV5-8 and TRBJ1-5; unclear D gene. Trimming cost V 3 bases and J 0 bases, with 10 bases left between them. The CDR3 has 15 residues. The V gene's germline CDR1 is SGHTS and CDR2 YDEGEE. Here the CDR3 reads CASSSGPYSNQPQHF. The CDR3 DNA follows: TGTGCCAGCAGCTCGGGTCCTTATAGCAATCAGCCCCAGCATTTT.

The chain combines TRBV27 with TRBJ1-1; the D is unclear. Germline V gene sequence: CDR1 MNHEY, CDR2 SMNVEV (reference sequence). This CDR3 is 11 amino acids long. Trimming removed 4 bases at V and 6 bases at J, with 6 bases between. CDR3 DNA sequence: TGTGCCAGCAGTTCAGGTCCTGAAGCTTTCTTT. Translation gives CASSSGPEAFF.

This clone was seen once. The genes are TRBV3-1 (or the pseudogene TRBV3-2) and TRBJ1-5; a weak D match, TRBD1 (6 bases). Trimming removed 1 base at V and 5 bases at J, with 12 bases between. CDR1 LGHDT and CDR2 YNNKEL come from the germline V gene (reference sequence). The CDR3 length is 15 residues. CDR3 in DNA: TGTGCCAGCAGCCAAGGCAGGGGCCACTATCAGCCCCAGCATTTT. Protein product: CASSQGRGHYQPQHF.

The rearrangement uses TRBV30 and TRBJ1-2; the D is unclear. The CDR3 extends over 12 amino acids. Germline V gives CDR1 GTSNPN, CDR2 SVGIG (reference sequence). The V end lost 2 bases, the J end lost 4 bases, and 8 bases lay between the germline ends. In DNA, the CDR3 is TGTGCCTGGAGTCTGGCAGTCTATGGCTACACCTTC. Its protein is CAWSLAVYGYTF.

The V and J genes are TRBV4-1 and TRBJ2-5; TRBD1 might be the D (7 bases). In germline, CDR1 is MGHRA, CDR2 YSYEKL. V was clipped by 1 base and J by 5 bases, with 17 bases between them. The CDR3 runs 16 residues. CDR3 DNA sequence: TGCGCCAGCAGCCAAGGCTTTTCGGCAGGGGGGGAGACCCAGTACTTC. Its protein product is CASSQGFSAGGETQYF.

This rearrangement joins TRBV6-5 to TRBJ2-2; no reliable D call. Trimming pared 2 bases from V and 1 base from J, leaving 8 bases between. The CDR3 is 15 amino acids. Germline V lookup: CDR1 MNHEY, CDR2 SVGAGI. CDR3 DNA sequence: TGTGCCAGCAGTTACGGTGGCGGGAACACCGGGGAGCTGTTTTTT. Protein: CASSYGGGNTGELFF.

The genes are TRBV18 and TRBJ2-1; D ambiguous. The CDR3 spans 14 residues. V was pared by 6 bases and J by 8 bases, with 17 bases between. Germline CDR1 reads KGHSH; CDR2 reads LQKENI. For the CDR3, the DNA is TGTGCCAGCTCTCTGATGGGTCAGAGCGATGAGCAGTTCTTC. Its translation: CASSLMGQSDEQFF.

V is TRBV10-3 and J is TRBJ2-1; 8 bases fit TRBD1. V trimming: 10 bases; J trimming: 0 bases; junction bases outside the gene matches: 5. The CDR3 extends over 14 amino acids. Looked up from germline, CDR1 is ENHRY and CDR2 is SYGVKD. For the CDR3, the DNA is TGTGCCACCAGGGACAGGAGCTCCTACAATGAGCAGTTCTTC. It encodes CATRDRSSYNEQFF.

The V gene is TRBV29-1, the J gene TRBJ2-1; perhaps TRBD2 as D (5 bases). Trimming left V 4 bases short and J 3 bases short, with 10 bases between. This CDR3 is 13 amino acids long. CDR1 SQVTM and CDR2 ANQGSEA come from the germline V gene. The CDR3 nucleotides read TGCAGCGTTGTGACTACAAACTACAATGAGCAGTTCTTC. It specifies CSVVTTNYNEQFF.

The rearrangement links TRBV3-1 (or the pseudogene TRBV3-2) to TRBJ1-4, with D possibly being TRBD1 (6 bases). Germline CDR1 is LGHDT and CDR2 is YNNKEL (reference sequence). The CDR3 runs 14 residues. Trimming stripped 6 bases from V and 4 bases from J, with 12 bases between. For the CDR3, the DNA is TGTGCCAGCAGACCGACAGGAGATAATGAAAAACTGTTTTTT. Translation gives CASRPTGDNEKLFF.

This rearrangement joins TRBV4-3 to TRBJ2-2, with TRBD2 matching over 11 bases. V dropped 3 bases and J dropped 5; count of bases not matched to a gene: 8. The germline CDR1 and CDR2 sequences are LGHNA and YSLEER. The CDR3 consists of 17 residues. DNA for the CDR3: TGCGCCAGCAGCCAGGAAACTAGCGGGAGAGGTACCGGGGAGCTGTTTTTT. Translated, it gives CASSQETSGRGTGELFF.

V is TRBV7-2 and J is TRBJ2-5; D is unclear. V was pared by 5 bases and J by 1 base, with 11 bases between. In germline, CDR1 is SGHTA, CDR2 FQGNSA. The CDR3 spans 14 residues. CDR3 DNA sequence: TGTGCCAGCAGCGTAAGCAGGCTCCAAGAGACCCAGTACTTC. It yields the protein CASSVSRLQETQYF.

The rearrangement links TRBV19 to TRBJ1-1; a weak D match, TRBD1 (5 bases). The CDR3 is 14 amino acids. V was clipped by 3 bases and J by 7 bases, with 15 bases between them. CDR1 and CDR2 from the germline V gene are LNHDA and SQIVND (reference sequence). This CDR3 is CASSMVGGTGEAFF. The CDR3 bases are TGTGCCAGTAGTATGGTCGGGGGAACGGGTGAAGCTTTCTTT.

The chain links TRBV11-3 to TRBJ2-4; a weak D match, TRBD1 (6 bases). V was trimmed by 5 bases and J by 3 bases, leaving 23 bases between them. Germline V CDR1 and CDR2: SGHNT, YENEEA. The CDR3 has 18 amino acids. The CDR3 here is CASSLVTGKKWGKNIQYF. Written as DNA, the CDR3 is TGTGCCAGCAGCCTAGTCACAGGGAAGAAGTGGGGCAAAAACATTCAGTACTTC.